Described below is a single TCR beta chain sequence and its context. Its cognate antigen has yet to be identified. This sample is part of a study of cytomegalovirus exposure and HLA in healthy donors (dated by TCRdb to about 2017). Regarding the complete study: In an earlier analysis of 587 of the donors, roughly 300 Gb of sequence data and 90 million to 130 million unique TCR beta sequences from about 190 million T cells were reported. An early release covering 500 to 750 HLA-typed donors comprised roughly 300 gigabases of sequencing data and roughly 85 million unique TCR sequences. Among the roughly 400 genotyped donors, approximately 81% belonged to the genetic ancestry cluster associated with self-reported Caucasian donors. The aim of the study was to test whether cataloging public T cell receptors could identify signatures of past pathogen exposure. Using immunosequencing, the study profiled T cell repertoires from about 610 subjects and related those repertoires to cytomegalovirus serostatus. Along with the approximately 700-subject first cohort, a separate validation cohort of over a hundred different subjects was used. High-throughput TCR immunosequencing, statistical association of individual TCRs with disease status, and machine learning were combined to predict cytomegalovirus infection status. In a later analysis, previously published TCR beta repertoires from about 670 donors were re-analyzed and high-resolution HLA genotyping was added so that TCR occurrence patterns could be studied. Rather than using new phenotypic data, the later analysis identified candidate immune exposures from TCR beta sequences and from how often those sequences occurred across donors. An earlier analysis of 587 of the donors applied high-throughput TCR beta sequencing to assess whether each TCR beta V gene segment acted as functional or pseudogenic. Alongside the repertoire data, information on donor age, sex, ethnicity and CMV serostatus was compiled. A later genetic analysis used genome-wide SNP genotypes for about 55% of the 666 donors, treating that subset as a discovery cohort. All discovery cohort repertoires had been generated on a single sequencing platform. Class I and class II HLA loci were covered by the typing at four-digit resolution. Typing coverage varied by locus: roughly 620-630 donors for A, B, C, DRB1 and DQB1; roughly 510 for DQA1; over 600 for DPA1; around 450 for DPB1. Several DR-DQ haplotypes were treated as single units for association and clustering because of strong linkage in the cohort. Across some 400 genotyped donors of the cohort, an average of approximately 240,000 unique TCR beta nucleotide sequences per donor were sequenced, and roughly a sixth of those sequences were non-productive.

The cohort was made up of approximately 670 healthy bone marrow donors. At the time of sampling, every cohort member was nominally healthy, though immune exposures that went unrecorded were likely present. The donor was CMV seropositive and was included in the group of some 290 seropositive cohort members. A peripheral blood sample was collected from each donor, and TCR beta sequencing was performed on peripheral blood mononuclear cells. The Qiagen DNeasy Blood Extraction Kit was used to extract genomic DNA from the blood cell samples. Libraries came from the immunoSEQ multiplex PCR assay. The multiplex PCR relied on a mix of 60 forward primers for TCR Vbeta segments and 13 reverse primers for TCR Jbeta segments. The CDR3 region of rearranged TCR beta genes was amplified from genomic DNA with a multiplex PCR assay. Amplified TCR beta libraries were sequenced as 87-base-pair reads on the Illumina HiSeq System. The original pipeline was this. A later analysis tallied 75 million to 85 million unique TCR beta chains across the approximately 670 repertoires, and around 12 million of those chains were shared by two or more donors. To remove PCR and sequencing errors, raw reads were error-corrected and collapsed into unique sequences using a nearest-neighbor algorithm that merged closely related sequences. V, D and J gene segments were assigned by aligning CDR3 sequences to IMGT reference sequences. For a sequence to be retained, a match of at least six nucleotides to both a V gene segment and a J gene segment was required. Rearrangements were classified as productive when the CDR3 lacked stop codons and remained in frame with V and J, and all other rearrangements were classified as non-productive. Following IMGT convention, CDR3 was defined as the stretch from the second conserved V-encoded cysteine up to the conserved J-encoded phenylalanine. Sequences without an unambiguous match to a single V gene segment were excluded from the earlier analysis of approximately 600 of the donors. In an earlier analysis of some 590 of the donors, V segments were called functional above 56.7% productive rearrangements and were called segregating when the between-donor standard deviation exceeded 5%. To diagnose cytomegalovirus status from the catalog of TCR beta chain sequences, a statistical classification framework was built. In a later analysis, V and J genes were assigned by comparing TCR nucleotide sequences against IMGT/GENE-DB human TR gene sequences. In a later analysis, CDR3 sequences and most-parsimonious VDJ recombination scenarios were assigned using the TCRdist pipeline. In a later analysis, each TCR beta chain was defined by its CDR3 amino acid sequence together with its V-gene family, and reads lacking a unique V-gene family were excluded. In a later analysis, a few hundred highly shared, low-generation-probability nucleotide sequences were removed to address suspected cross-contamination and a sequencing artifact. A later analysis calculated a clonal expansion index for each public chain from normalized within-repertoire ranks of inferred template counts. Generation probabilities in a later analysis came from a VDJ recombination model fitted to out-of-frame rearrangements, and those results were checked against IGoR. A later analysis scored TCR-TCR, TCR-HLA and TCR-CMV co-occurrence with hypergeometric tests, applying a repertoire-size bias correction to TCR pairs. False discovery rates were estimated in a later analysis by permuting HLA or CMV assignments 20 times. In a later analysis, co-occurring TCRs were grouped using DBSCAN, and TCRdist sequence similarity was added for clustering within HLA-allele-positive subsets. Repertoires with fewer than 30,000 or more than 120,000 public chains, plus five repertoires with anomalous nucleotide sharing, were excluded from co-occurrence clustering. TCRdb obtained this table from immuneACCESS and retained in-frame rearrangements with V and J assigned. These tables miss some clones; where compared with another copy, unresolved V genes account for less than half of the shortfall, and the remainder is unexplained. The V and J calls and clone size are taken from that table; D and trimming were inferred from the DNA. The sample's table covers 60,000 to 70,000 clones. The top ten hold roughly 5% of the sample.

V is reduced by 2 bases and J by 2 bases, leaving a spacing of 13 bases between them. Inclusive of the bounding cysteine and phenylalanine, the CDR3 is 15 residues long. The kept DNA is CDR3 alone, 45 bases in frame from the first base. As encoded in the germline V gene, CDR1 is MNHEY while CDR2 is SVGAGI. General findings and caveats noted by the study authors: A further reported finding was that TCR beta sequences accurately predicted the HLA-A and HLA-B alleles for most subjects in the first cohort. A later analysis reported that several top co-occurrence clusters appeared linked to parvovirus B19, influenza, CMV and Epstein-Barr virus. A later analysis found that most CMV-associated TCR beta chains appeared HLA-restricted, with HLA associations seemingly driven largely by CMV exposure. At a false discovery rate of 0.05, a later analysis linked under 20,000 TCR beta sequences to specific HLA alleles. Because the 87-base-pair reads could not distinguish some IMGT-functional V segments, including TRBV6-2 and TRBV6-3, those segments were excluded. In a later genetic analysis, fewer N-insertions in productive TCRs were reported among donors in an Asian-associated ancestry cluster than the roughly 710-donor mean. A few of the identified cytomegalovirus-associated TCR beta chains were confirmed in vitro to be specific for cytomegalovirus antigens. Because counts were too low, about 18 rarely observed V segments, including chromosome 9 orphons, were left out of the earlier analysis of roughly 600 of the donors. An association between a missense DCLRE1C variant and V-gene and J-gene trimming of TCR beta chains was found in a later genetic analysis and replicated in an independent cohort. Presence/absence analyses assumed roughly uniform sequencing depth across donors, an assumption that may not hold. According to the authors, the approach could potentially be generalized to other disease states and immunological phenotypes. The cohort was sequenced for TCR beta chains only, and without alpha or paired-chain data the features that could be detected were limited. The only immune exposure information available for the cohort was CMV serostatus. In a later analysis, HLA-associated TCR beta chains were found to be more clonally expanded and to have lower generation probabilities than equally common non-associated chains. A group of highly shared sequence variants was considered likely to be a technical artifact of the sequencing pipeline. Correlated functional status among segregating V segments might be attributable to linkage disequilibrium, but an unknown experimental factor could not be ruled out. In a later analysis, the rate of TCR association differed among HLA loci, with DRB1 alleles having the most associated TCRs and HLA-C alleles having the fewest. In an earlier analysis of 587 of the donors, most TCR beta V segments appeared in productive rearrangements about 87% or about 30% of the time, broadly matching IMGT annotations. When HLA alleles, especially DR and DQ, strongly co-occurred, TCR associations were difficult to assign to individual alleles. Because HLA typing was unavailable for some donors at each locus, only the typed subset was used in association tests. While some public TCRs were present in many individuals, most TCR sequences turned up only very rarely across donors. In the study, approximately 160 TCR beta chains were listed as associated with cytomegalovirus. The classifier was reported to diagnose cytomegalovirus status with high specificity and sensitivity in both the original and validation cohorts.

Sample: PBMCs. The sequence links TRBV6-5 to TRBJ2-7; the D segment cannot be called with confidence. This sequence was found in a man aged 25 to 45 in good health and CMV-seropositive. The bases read TGTGCCAGCAGTTACAGGCCAGACAAGGCCTACGAGCAGTACTTC. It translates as CASSYRPDKAYEQYF.